These 12 T cell receptor beta chains were sequenced from one sample in a study of cytomegalovirus exposure and HLA in healthy donors. PCR primers comprised 60 Vbeta and 13 Jbeta primers. Only in-frame clones appear in the TCRdb table, and some are missing; sequencing was by immunoSEQ multiplex PCR. The sample holds 250,000 to 350,000 clones, about 75% seen once. Sequenced input: PBMCs. The receptor source for this set is a female donor in good health and CMV-seronegative.

The CDR3 region is CASSVELAGAQQYF. The CDR3 coding sequence is TGTGCCAGCAGCGTAGAACTAGCGGGAGCCCAGCAGTACTTC. The chain is built from TRBV9 and TRBJ2-7, with TRBD2 matching over 11 bases. The CDR3 is 14 amino acids. The trim removed 0 bases at V and 8 bases at J, leaving 4 bases unmatched. Germline V gene lookup returns CDR1 SGDLS and CDR2 YYNGEE.

The V call is TRBV5-4, the J call TRBJ2-3; possibly TRBD2 for D (5 bases). The CDR3 length is 14 residues. Germline loops: CDR1 SGHNT, CDR2 YYREEE (reference sequence). Trimming removed 3 bases at V and 6 bases at J, with 14 bases between. The CDR3 DNA sequence: TGTGCCAGCAGCTGGAATGGACTCGGGGATACGCAGTATTTT. Its translation: CASSWNGLGDTQYF.

The V and J genes are TRBV12-2 and TRBJ2-3; TRBD2 is the table's D call, not checked against the DNA. TRBV12-2 is a known pseudogene. This CDR3 is built from 18 residues. The CDR3 reads CASRLETKGAGGPDTQYF. DNA of the CDR3: TGTGCAAGTCGCTTAGAGACTAAGGGAGCGGGAGGGCCAGATACGCAGTATTTT.

This rearrangement joins TRBV7-9 to TRBJ2-7; D gene unclear. The V gene's germline CDR1 is SEHNR and CDR2 FQNEAQ (reference sequence). The CDR3 has 16 residues. Between the trimmed V and J ends, which lost 1 base and 2 bases, there was a span of 15 bases. The CDR3 DNA follows: TGTGCCAGCAGCTTAGAGGTCTGGGCAGGCACCTACGAGCAGTACTTC. Translated, it gives CASSLEVWAGTYEQYF.

The V gene is TRBV5-1, the J gene TRBJ2-7; 9 bases fit TRBD2. The length of the CDR3 is 15 residues. Per germline, CDR1 SGHRS and CDR2 YFSETQ. V lost 4 bases to trimming and J lost 3 bases; unmatched junction nucleotides: 8. CDR3 region: CASSLTSGPIYEQYF. The CDR3 nucleotides read TGCGCCAGCAGCCTAACTAGCGGGCCAATCTACGAGCAGTACTTC.

The J gene is TRBJ2-7, the V gene TRBV6-4; perhaps TRBD1 as D (6 bases). This CDR3 has 18 residues. The V end was cut by 6 bases, the J end by 2 bases, with 26 bases between. Germline V lookup: CDR1 MRHNA, CDR2 SNTAGT. The chain's CDR3 is CASRVPGHEKRPTYEQYF. The CDR3 DNA follows: TGTGCCAGCAGAGTCCCGGGACACGAAAAGAGGCCCACCTACGAGCAGTACTTC.

V usage is TRBV4-2 and J usage is TRBJ2-3; D is unclear. V was cut by 4 bases and J by 0 bases, with 14 bases left in between. Germline V gene lookup returns CDR1 LGHNA and CDR2 YNFKEQ. This CDR3 has 16 amino acids. CDR3 residues: CASSPHYGASTDTQYF. Here the CDR3 DNA reads TGTGCCAGCAGCCCGCACTATGGAGCCAGCACAGATACGCAGTATTTT.

This clone was seen more than once but under ten times. The junction does not match germline at one end; this may be a read error. The chain couples TRBV7-9 to TRBJ2-7; 13 positions agree with TRBD2. The CDR3 consists of 15 residues. CDR1 and CDR2 from the germline V gene are SEHNR and FQNEAQ (reference sequence). The CDR3 sequence: CSSSLGLAGVYEQYF. The CDR3 DNA reads as TGTTCCAGCAGCCTTGGACTAGCGGGAGTCTACGAGCAGTACTTC.

The rearrangement uses TRBV7-3 and TRBJ2-1, with a possible D match to TRBD2 (5 bases). The CDR3 runs to 14 residues. V was trimmed by 5 bases and J by 3 bases, leaving 11 bases between them. From germline, CDR1 is SGHTA and CDR2 FQGTGA. CDR3 residues: CASSLNRDYNEQFF. CDR3 coding DNA: TGTGCCAGCAGCCTCAACCGGGACTACAATGAGCAGTTCTTC. Using reference TRBV7-3 and TRBJ2-1 for the parts outside the CDR3, the full variable domain is GAGVSQTPSNKVTEKGKYVELRCDPISGHTALYWYRQSLGQGPEFLIYFQGTGAADDSGLPNDRFFAVRPEGSVSTLKIQRTERGDSAVYLCASSLNRDYNEQFFGPGTRLTVL.

The chain has TRBV7-6 and TRBJ2-7; 7 bases are shared with TRBD1. V lost 5 bases to trimming and J lost 5 bases; unmatched junction nucleotides: 9. The CDR3 is 14 residues long. Germline values: CDR1 SGHVS, CDR2 FNYEAQ. This CDR3 is CASSARQGGNEQYF. The CDR3 bases are TGTGCCAGCAGCGCGCGACAGGGTGGAAACGAGCAGTACTTC.

In the case of this clone: An end of the junction differs from the germline gene, which may be a read error. The chain uses TRBV7-9 and TRBJ2-5, with 7 bases lining up with TRBD2. Germline V gives CDR1 SEHNR, CDR2 FQNEAQ (reference sequence). The CDR3 extends over 14 amino acids. CDR3 sequence: CSSSIWGGTETQYF. The DNA of the CDR3 is TGTTCCAGCAGTATATGGGGAGGGACGGAGACCCAGTACTTC.

The chain joins TRBV7-6 to TRBJ2-7; weak D call: TRBD2 (5 bases). The CDR3 contains 15 residues. Germline values: CDR1 SGHVS, CDR2 FNYEAQ. The ends were cut back, 1 base at V and 2 bases at J, with 12 bases in the middle. Written as DNA, the CDR3 is TGTGCCAGCAGCTTAGAAACTAACGGGACCTACGAGCAGTACTTC. Encoded protein: CASSLETNGTYEQYF.